This T cell receptor (beta chain) was observed in a study of blood T cells in healthy people across ages. The second PCR ran roughly 6 to 12 cycles with a sample-barcoded 5' primer and J-beta primers. TCRdb reanalysed the 5' RACE reads using MiXCR and keeps one entry per CDR3 protein. The sample includes 790,000 or so distinct CDR3 sequences, around 50% of them seen just once. Trimming at V came to 3 bases and at J to 0 bases, leaving 6 bases not matched to a gene. CDR1 and CDR2 from the germline V gene are LGHNA and YSLEER. The CDR3 consists of 16 residues. This chain connects TRBV4-3 to TRBJ2-5; 8 nucleotides align to TRBD1. The sequencing sample was made of blood. This TCR was sampled from an elderly man in good health. CDR3 nucleotide sequence: TGCGCCAGCAGCCAGGAGACAGGGGCTTACCAAGAGACCCAGTACTTC. It specifies CASSQETGAYQETQYF.